This TCR beta chain was captured by sequencing in a study of post-analysis software for immune sequencing data. Study-wide findings and caveats: Comparison of patients with controls showed a handful of TRBV segments more frequent in patients, TRBV5-6, TRBV5-1 and TRBV20-1 among them. Patients with multiple sclerosis recorded significantly lower normalized Chao1 diversity than controls, the study found.

Unique molecular identifiers were carried by the TCR beta cDNA libraries. The yield from roughly 1 to 10 million T cells was 500,000 or so cDNA molecules in total. TCRdb analysed the PCR reads with MiXCR anew, one entry per CDR3 protein. Of hundreds of thousands of distinct CDR3 sequences in the sample, roughly 45% were seen once. The length of the CDR3 is 15 residues. Between the trimmed V and J ends, which lost 0 bases and 10 bases, there was a span of 14 bases. The germline V gene encodes CDR1 SGHRS and CDR2 YFSETQ. A few counts support this clonotype. Its antigen is currently unknown. The clonotype originates from a girl between 5 and 17 years old with multiple sclerosis. Sequencing was done on a sample of blood. The rearrangement joins TRBV5-1 to TRBJ1-6; D gene ambiguous. The DNA for the CDR3 is TGCGCCAGCAGCTTGGAAGCGGCTTCGCGATCACCCCTCCACTTT. This codes for CASSLEAASRSPLHF.